This is a list of T cell receptor beta chains from one sample in a study of T cell responses to AZD1222 COVID-19 vaccine. Assay: immunoSEQ multiplex PCR; the TCRdb copy retains only in-frame clones and omits some. The profile shows about 130,000 clones, about 86% of them singletons. Sequences were derived from peripheral blood, sampled on day 0 of AZD1222 vaccination. All receptors come from an adult in good health. CDR3s include the opening cysteine and the closing phenylalanine or tryptophan. A D gene is named only where the DNA matches it firmly. A row's size may be missing; if present it is once, few, many or a size class.

J	D	size	V	CDR3	DNA
TRBJ1-2	TRBD1	NA	TRBV3-1/TRBV3-2	CASSHPGQGHYGYTF	TGTGCCAGCAGCCATCCGGGACAGGGACACTATGGCTACACCTTC
TRBJ1-1	NA	NA	TRBV21-1	CASRKKNTEAFF	TGTGCCAGCAGAAAAAAGAACACTGAAGCTTTCTTT
TRBJ2-5	NA	NA	TRBV4-1	CASSLGLNQETQYF	TGCGCCAGCAGCCTCGGACTAAACCAAGAGACCCAGTACTTC
TRBJ2-1	TRBD2	NA	TRBV4-2	CASSPEGVGSGVYNEQFF	TGTGCCAGCAGCCCGGAGGGAGTCGGTAGCGGGGTCTACAATGAGCAGTTCTTC
TRBJ1-2	NA	NA	TRBV18	CASSPAVGIWGYTF	TGTGCCAGCTCACCAGCGGTCGGGATATGGGGCTACACCTTC
TRBJ2-3	TRBD1	NA	TRBV19	CATSPWTGAYTDTQYF	TGTGCCACCTCCCCTTGGACAGGGGCTTACACAGATACGCAGTATTTT
TRBJ2-7	TRBD1	NA	TRBV18	CASSLQTGSYEQYF	TGTGCCAGCTCACTTCAGACAGGGTCCTACGAGCAGTACTTC
TRBJ1-1	NA	NA	TRBV19	CASSRTEINTEAFF	TGTGCCAGTAGTCGAACAGAGATAAACACTGAAGCTTTCTTT
TRBJ2-6	NA	NA	TRBV7-9	CASSPRGSLSGANVLTF	TGTGCCAGCAGCCCACGTGGTAGTTTATCTGGGGCCAACGTCCTGACTTTC
TRBJ2-3	TRBD2	NA	TRBV6-1	CASSEWGGISSDTQYF	TGTGCCAGCAGTGAATGGGGGGGGATTTCTTCAGATACGCAGTATTTT
TRBJ2-1	NA	few	TRBV28	CASSKGPSSYNEQFF	TGTGCCAGCAGCAAGGGACCCAGCTCCTACAATGAGCAGTTCTTC
TRBJ1-5	NA	NA	TRBV11-2	CASSLYGINQPQHF	TGTGCCAGCAGCTTATACGGTATCAATCAGCCCCAGCATTTT
TRBJ2-1	NA	NA	TRBV3-1/TRBV3-2	CASRIPSRGDINHNEQFF	TGTGCCAGCAGGATTCCTAGTCGGGGGGACATAAACCACAATGAGCAGTTCTTC
TRBJ2-1	NA	NA	TRBV6-4	CASSDSLRGGYNEQFF	TGTGCCAGCAGTGACTCGTTAAGGGGTGGCTACAATGAGCAGTTCTTC
TRBJ2-2	TRBD1	NA	TRBV6-2/TRBV6-3	CASSYSGQGAYTGELFF	TGTGCCAGCAGTTACTCCGGACAGGGGGCTTACACCGGGGAGCTGTTTTTT
TRBJ2-5	TRBD2	NA	TRBV6-5	CASSSSGANQETQYF	TGTGCCAGCAGCTCTAGCGGGGCAAACCAAGAGACCCAGTACTTC
TRBJ2-1	TRBD2	NA	TRBV11-3	CASSLETVAGGRNEQFF	TGTGCCAGCAGCTTAGAAACTGTAGCGGGAGGGCGCAATGAGCAGTTCTTC
TRBJ1-1	NA	NA	TRBV5-4	CASSLDGAMNTEAFF	TGTGCCAGCAGCTTGGATGGGGCGATGAACACTGAAGCTTTCTTT
TRBJ1-1	NA	NA	TRBV10-1	CASSKQGSNTEAFF	TGCGCCAGCAGTAAACAGGGATCGAACACTGAAGCTTTCTTT
TRBJ1-4	NA	NA	TRBV6-5	CASSYSGRDGEKLFF	TGTGCCAGCAGTTACAGTGGCAGGGATGGCGAAAAACTGTTTTTT
TRBJ2-1	TRBD2	NA	TRBV10-3	CAISWLAGGVNEQFF	TGTGCCATCAGCTGGCTAGCGGGAGGGGTTAATGAGCAGTTCTTC
TRBJ1-6	TRBD1	NA	TRBV6-5	CASGRDRGFGSPLHF	TGTGCCAGCGGCCGGGACAGGGGTTTCGGGTCACCCCTCCACTTT
TRBJ2-1	NA	NA	TRBV5-1	CASSPARYKADEQFF	TGCGCCAGCAGCCCTGCTCGCTATAAGGCGGATGAGCAGTTCTTC